A single sample gave rise to the 9 T cell receptor beta chains below, sequenced in a study of technical replicates of blood from several donors. Produced via immunoSEQ multiplex PCR; TCRdb's table is partial and in-frame only. The sample includes about 89,000 clones, about 94% seen only once; the top ten take 0.2% to 0.3%. The sequenced sample consisted of T cells isolated from PBMCs. These TCRs come from a human donor in good health.

The chain couples TRBV11-3 to TRBJ2-7; D gene ambiguous. This CDR3 spans 12 amino acids. Germline lookup yields CDR1 SGHNT and CDR2 YENEEA. Trimming pared 0 bases from V and 6 bases from J, leaving 6 bases between. This CDR3 is CASSLDSGEQYF. The CDR3 DNA is TGTGCCAGCAGCTTAGATAGTGGCGAGCAGTACTTC. Combining the CDR3 with reference TRBV11-3 and TRBJ2-7 gives the whole variable domain EAGVVQSPRYKIIEKKQPVAFWCNPISGHNTLYWYLQNLGQGPELLIRYENEEAVDDSQLPKDRFSAERLKGVDSTLKIQPAELGDSAVYLCASSLDSGEQYFGPGTRLTVT.

The chain recombines TRBV9 with TRBJ1-2; D ambiguous. The CDR3 contains 14 residues. The germline V and J ends were trimmed by 4 bases and 5 bases, with 15 bases remaining between them. The V gene's germline CDR1 is SGDLS and CDR2 YYNGEE. The CDR3 protein is CASSPQTANYGYTF. CDR3 in DNA: TGTGCCAGCAGCCCCCAGACTGCGAATTATGGCTACACCTTC. The whole variable domain, filled in from reference TRBV9 and TRBJ1-2, reads DSGVTQTPKHLITATGQRVTLRCSPRSGDLSVYWYQQSLDQGLQFLIQYYNGEERAKGNILERFSAQQFPDLHSELNLSSLELGDSALYFCASSPQTANYGYTFGSGTRLTVV.

V and J are TRBV9 and TRBJ2-7; the match to TRBD2 covers 7 bases. The ends lost 3 bases at V and 0 bases at J; junction bases unmatched: 6. The CDR3 totals 15 residues. Germline V lookup: CDR1 SGDLS, CDR2 YYNGEE. CDR3 region: CASSAGGGNSYEQYF. CDR3 bases: TGTGCCAGCAGCGCGGGAGGAGGGAACTCCTACGAGCAGTACTTC.

The rearrangement uses TRBV6-1 and TRBJ2-5; TRBD1 matches at 7 bases. Germline V gene lookup returns CDR1 MNHNS and CDR2 SASEGT. The CDR3 runs to 15 residues. V gave up 4 bases and J gave up 5 bases; unmatched junction bases: 10. In nucleotides, the CDR3 is TGTGCCAGCAGTGTCGGGACAGCCCTCTGGGAGACCCAGTACTTC. This encodes CASSVGTALWETQYF.

The chain is built from TRBV28 and TRBJ1-4; TRBD1 might be the D (6 bases). Deletions cut 6 bases from V and 3 bases from J, with 14 bases between. The V gene's germline CDR1 is MDHEN and CDR2 SYDVKM. This CDR3 comprises 15 residues. The CDR3 reads CASRPQGLANEKLFF. Here the CDR3 DNA reads TGTGCCAGCAGGCCACAGGGTCTGGCTAATGAAAAACTGTTTTTT.

This chain connects TRBV6-5 to TRBJ1-5, with TRBD1 as a possible D gene (6 bases). In germline, CDR1 is MNHEY, CDR2 SVGAGI. The germline V and J ends were trimmed by 6 bases and 6 bases, with 15 bases remaining between them. The CDR3 has 14 amino acids. The CDR3 DNA sequence: TGTGCCAGCAGCCGCACGACAGGCGGTCAGCCCCAGCATTTT. Protein sequence: CASSRTTGGQPQHF.

The CDR3 nucleotides read TGTGCCAGCAGTACCCGGACAGGAGGGACCCAGTACTTC. It yields the protein CASSTRTGGTQYF. The J gene is TRBJ2-5, the V gene TRBV6-6; 7 bases are a match to TRBD1. The CDR3 loop spans 13 amino acids. The germline V gene encodes CDR1 MNHNY and CDR2 SVGAGI (reference sequence). V was pared by 5 bases and J by 7 bases, with 7 bases of the junction left unmatched.

The DNA of the CDR3 is TGCGCCAGCAGCTTGGGCAGGGGGAATTACTACGAGCAGTACTTC. Amino acid sequence: CASSLGRGNYYEQYF. This chain uses TRBV5-1 with TRBJ2-7, with 7 nucleotides matching TRBD1. This CDR3 spans 15 amino acids. In germline, CDR1 is SGHRS, CDR2 YFSETQ. V was clipped by 0 bases and J by 3 bases; unmatched bases: 6.

V usage is TRBV5-5 and J usage is TRBJ1-2; the D gene is possibly TRBD1 (5 bases). The germline gives CDR1 SGHKS, CDR2 YYEKEE (reference sequence). Trimming shortened V by 2 bases and J by 7 bases, and 15 bases separated the two germline ends. The length of the CDR3 is 14 residues. Here the CDR3 DNA reads TGTGCCAGCAGCTTTCAGGGATCGGATAGTGGCTACACCTTC. It codes for CASSFQGSDSGYTF.